Listed below are T cell receptor beta chains from one sample, sequenced in a study of cytomegalovirus exposure and HLA in healthy donors. Generated by immunoSEQ multiplex PCR, the TCRdb table keeps only in-frame clones and is missing some. The sample lists some 120,000 clones, roughly 86% occurring once. The sample comprised PBMCs. The receptor source for this set is a man in his thirties or forties in good health and CMV-seronegative. Both conserved end residues are part of each CDR3. The D gene is left open where the match is weak. Clone size appears in some rows only: once, few, many, or a class for an expanded clone.

CDR3 DNA,CDR3 protein,J gene,D gene,CDR3 length,V gene,clone size
TGTGCCAGCAGCTCCTTGCCCCGGGAGCGCTCCTACAATGAGCAGTTCTTC,CASSSLPRERSYNEQFF,TRBJ2-1,-,17,TRBV7-3,-
TGTGCCAGCAGCGACCGCCCGGCGGGAGGGCAAGAGACCCAGTACTTC,CASSDRPAGGQETQYF,TRBJ2-5,TRBD2,16,TRBV7-6,-
TGTGCCAGCTCACGGGCGGGAATTGAGCAGTTCTTC,CASSRAGIEQFF,TRBJ2-1,-,12,TRBV18,once
TGCGCCAGCGCCGCTAACCGGGGGGCAGTCGATACGCAGTATTTT,CASAANRGAVDTQYF,TRBJ2-3,-,15,TRBV5-1,-
TGTGCCAGCAGTCCAGAGACAGGGGGAGTGACTGAAGCTTTCTTT,CASSPETGGVTEAFF,TRBJ1-1,TRBD1,15,TRBV25-1,-
TGTGCCAGCAGTCAAATAGGACTACCCAAAGAAATCCACTACGAGCAGTACTTC,CASSQIGLPKEIHYEQYF,TRBJ2-7,-,18,TRBV27,-
TGTGCCAGCAGCTTACGGGGGGCAGGGTATGGCTACACCTTC,CASSLRGAGYGYTF,TRBJ1-2,-,14,TRBV7-2,-
TGTGCCAGCAGGGCCAGAGACGAGGCCGGGGAGCTGTTTTTT,CASRARDEAGELFF,TRBJ2-2,-,14,TRBV6-5,-
TGTGCCTGGAGCGTCGCGCCCTACGAGCAGTACTTC,CAWSVAPYEQYF,TRBJ2-7,-,12,TRBV30,-
TGTGCCAGCAGTCGAGCCGGGGTGAGCACAGATACGCAGTATTTT,CASSRAGVSTDTQYF,TRBJ2-3,-,15,TRBV7-2,-
TGTGCCAGCAGCGGGAATCATGAACAGCCCCAGCATTTT,CASSGNHEQPQHF,TRBJ1-5,-,13,TRBV28,-
TGCAGCGTACAACAGGGGAACTCCTACGAGCAGTACTTC,CSVQQGNSYEQYF,TRBJ2-7,TRBD1,13,TRBV29-1,-
TGTGCCAGCAGCGTAGCCCAGCGGGAGGGCCAAGAGACCCAGTACTTC,CASSVAQREGQETQYF,TRBJ2-5,TRBD2,16,TRBV9,once
TGTGCCAGCAGCTTAAGTATAAACACTGAAGCTTTCTTT,CASSLSINTEAFF,TRBJ1-1,-,13,TRBV7-3,-
TGTGCCAGCAGCCCGGGGGCCGGGACAGCTTCTGGGGCCAACGTCCTGACTTTC,CASSPGAGTASGANVLTF,TRBJ2-6,-,18,TRBV5-4,-
TGTGCCAGCAGTTCACTCGGACAGGGGGGTTCACCCCTCCACTTT,CASSSLGQGGSPLHF,TRBJ1-6,TRBD1,15,TRBV2,-
TGTGCCTGGCGAGAGGGGGCGGGCCCCTATAATTCACCCCTCCACTTT,CAWREGAGPYNSPLHF,TRBJ1-6,TRBD1,16,TRBV30,-
TGTGCCAGCAGCCTTCTAGCGGGACCTGACGAGCAGTACTTC,CASSLLAGPDEQYF,TRBJ2-7,TRBD2,14,TRBV7-9,-
TGTGCCAGCAGCGGAGGTCCTTTCTCCAATCAGCCCCAGCATTTT,CASSGGPFSNQPQHF,TRBJ1-5,-,15,TRBV21-1,-
TGTGCCAGTAGTATATCAGGGATCGACCAAAACATTCAGTACTTC,CASSISGIDQNIQYF,TRBJ2-4,-,15,TRBV19,-
TGCAGCGTTGAAGATCTCAGGGATGGCTACACCTTC,CSVEDLRDGYTF,TRBJ1-2,-,12,TRBV29-1,few
TGTGCCAGCAGTGAGTCCCGGGACAGGGGGCGGGGAGGCTACACCTTC,CASSESRDRGRGGYTF,TRBJ1-2,TRBD1,16,TRBV6-1,-
TGCGCCAGCAGCCGAGGACTAGCGGAGCTCACAGATACGCAGTATTTT,CASSRGLAELTDTQYF,TRBJ2-3,TRBD2,16,TRBV5-1,-
TGTGCCAGCAGCTACGGACACGGCTCATCCGATACGCAGTATTTT,CASSYGHGSSDTQYF,TRBJ2-3,-,15,TRBV7-8,-
TGTGCCAGCAGCGGCAGGTTGACTAATGAAAAACTGTTTTTT,CASSGRLTNEKLFF,TRBJ1-4,-,14,TRBV6-5,-
TGTGCCAGCCTTGGGGCGGGAGCCCCGACCGGGGAGCTGTTTTTT,CASLGAGAPTGELFF,TRBJ2-2,TRBD2,15,TRBV6-5,-
TGCGCCCGTAGAAAGGAGGGGATCAACGAGCAGTACTTC,CARRKEGINEQYF,TRBJ2-7,-,13,TRBV5-1,once
TGTGCCAGCAGCTTTACGAGTGAAAAACTGTTTTTT,CASSFTSEKLFF,TRBJ1-4,-,12,TRBV11-2,-
TGTGCCAGCAGTGAAGAGGGACTTAACTATGGCTACACCTTC,CASSEEGLNYGYTF,TRBJ1-2,-,14,TRBV2,-
TGTGCCAGCAGCGTAGGGGGTACTCGCGGGAGGGCCCCAGATACGCAGTATTTT,CASSVGGTRGRAPDTQYF,TRBJ2-3,TRBD2,18,TRBV9,-
TGTGCCAGCAGCCGAATACTAGCGGGAAATACCGGGGAGCTGTTTTTT,CASSRILAGNTGELFF,TRBJ2-2,TRBD2,16,TRBV11-2,-
TGTGCCAGTAGTGGCACCCAAGAGACCCAGTACTTC,CASSGTQETQYF,TRBJ2-5,-,12,TRBV19,-
TGCAGCGTTACTAAGGACAGGGAAAGATTGGGCTACACCTTC,CSVTKDRERLGYTF,TRBJ1-2,TRBD1,14,TRBV29-1,-
TGTGCCAGCAGCGTCAACCCAACCCAGGGTTGGGTCACTGAAGCTTTCTTT,CASSVNPTQGWVTEAFF,TRBJ1-1,-,17,TRBV9,-
TGTGCCAGCAGATGGACAGGGAGGTTTCAAGATACGCAGTATTTT,CASRWTGRFQDTQYF,TRBJ2-3,TRBD1,15,TRBV6-6,-
TGTGCCAGCAGCCCACGCCCCCCGGGACTAGCGGGACTGAACGAGCAGTACTTC,CASSPRPPGLAGLNEQYF,TRBJ2-7,TRBD2,18,TRBV5-5,-
TGTGCCAGCAGTTCCCCGGCCGGGAGGGCGAACACTGAAGCTTTCTTT,CASSSPAGRANTEAFF,TRBJ1-1,-,16,TRBV6-5,-